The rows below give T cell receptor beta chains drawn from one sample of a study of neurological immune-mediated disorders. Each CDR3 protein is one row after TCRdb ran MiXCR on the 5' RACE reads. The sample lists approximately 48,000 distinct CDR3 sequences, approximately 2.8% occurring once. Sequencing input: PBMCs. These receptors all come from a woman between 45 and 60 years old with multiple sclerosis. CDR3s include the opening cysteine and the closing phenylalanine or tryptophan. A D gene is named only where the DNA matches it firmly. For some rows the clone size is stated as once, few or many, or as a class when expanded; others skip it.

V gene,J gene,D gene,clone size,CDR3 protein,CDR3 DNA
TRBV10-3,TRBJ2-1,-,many,CAISPSTNYNEQFF,TGTGCCATCAGTCCCTCTACTAACTACAATGAGCAGTTCTTC
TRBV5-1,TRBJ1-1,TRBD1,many,CASSLGTGGTEAFF,TGCGCCAGCAGCTTGGGGACAGGGGGCACTGAAGCTTTCTTT
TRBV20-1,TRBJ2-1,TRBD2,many,CSARDNGLAGGPLVF,TGCAGTGCTAGAGATAACGGACTAGCGGGAGGGCCGTTGGTCTTC
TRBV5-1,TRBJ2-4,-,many,CASSPGFAKNIQYF,TGCGCCAGCAGTCCGGGGTTTGCCAAAAACATTCAGTACTTC
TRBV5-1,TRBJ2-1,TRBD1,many,CASSHRDREYNEQFF,TGCGCCAGCAGCCACCGGGACAGGGAATACAATGAGCAGTTCTTC
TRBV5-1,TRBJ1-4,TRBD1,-,CASSRDSGNEKLFF,TGCGCCAGCAGCAGGGACAGCGGTAATGAAAAACTGTTTTTT
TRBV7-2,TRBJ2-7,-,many,CASSQDPGFFYEQYF,TGTGCCAGCAGCCAAGACCCTGGTTTCTTCTACGAGCAGTACTTC
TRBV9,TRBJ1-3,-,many,CASSVQDFSGNTIYF,TGTGCCAGCAGCGTACAGGATTTCTCTGGAAACACCATATATTTT
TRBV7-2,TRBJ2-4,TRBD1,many,CASSHGTGDIQYF,TGTGCCAGCAGCCACGGGACAGGGGACATTCAGTACTTC
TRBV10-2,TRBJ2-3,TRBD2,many,CASRPAGARSTDTQYF,TGCGCCAGCAGGCCAGCGGGGGCACGTAGCACAGATACGCAGTATTTT
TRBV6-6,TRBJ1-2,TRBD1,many,CASSLADREHFYGYTF,TGTGCCAGCAGTTTGGCGGACAGGGAGCATTTCTATGGCTACACCTTC
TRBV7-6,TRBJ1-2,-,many,CASSVRGWDGYTF,TGTGCCAGCAGCGTCCGCGGTTGGGATGGCTACACCTTC
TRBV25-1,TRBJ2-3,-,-,CASRGEGGSTDTQYF,TGTGCCAGCAGGGGTGAGGGGGGGAGCACAGATACGCAGTATTTT
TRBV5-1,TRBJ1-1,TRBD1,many,CASSLGLTGSMNTEAFF,TGCGCCAGCAGCTTGGGTCTGACAGGGAGCATGAACACTGAAGCTTTCTTT
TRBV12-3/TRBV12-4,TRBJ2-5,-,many,CASSYTVETQYF,TGTGCCAGCAGCTACACGGTGGAGACCCAGTACTTC
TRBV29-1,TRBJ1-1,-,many,CSAQDGLLNTEAFF,TGCAGCGCGCAGGACGGACTATTGAACACTGAAGCTTTCTTT
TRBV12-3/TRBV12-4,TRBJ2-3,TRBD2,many,CASSFGTTSTDTQYF,TGTGCCAGCAGTTTTGGGACTACTAGCACAGATACGCAGTATTTT
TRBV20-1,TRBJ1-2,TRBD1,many,CSARGTGGGNYGYTF,TGCAGTGCTAGGGGGACAGGGGGCGGCAACTATGGCTACACCTTC
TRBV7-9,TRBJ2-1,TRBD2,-,CASSETSGTDNEQFF,TGTGCCAGCAGCGAGACTAGCGGGACGGACAATGAGCAGTTCTTC
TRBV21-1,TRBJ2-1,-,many,CASSNQSLDFSNNEQFF,TGTGCCAGCAGCAATCAGTCGCTGGACTTTTCCAACAATGAGCAGTTCTTC
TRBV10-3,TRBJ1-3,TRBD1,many,CAISEPTGFGNTIYF,TGTGCCATCAGTGAACCGACAGGGTTCGGAAACACCATATATTTT
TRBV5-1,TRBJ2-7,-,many,CASSPEQVSPYEQYF,TGCGCCAGCAGCCCGGAACAGGTTTCCCCCTACGAGCAGTACTTC
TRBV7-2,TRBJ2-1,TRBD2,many,CASSSGLAGGYNEQFF,TGTGCCAGCAGCTCCGGGTTAGCGGGAGGTTACAATGAGCAGTTCTTC
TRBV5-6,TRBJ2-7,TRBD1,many,CASSWDRGGYEQYF,TGTGCCAGCAGCTGGGACAGGGGAGGATACGAGCAGTACTTC
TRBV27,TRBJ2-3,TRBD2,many,CASGLAGRTDTQYF,TGTGCCAGTGGACTAGCGGGACGCACAGATACGCAGTATTTT
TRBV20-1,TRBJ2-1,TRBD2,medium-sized,CSAILAGGYNEQFF,TGCAGTGCTATTCTAGCGGGGGGGTACAATGAGCAGTTCTTC
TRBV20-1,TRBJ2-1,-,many,CSAQSSERPYNEQFF,TGCAGTGCCCAGTCGTCGGAGCGACCCTACAATGAGCAGTTCTTC
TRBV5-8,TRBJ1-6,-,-,CASSLRTAPGGSPLHF,TGTGCCAGCAGCTTGCGCACAGCCCCGGGAGGTTCACCCCTCCACTTT
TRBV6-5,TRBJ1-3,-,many,CASGREVSSGNTIYF,TGTGCCAGCGGGCGTGAAGTTAGTTCTGGAAACACCATATATTTT
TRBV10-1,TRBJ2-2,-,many,CASSESGTGELFF,TGCGCCAGCAGTGAGTCAGGGACCGGGGAGCTGTTTTTT
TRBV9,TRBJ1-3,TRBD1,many,CASSGGQALETGNTIYF,TGTGCCAGCAGCGGAGGACAGGCGTTGGAGACTGGAAACACCATATATTTT